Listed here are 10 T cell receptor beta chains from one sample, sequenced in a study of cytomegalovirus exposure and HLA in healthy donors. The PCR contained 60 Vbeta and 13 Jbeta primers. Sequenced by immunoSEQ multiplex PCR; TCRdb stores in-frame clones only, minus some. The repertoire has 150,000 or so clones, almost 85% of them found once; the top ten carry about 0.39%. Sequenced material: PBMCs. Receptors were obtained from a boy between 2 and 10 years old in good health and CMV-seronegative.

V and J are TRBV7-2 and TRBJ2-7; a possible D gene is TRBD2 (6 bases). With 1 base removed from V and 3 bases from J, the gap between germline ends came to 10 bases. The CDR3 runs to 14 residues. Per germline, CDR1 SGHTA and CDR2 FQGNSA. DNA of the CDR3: TGTGCCAGCAGCTTAGATTGGCGGGACTACGAGCAGTACTTC. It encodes CASSLDWRDYEQYF. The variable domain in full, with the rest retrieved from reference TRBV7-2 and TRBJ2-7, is GAGVSQSPSNKVTEKGKDVELRCDPISGHTALYWYRQSLGQGLEFLIYFQGNSAPDKSGLPSDRFSAERTGGSVSTLTIQRTQQEDSAVYLCASSLDWRDYEQYFGPGTRLTVT.

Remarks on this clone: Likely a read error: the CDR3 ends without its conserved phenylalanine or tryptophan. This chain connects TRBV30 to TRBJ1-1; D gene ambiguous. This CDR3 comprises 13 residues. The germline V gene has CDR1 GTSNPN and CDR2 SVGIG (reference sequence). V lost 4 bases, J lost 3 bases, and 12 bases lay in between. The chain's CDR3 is CAWTRELYTEAFL. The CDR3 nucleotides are TGTGCCTGGACACGGGAGTTATACACTGAAGCTTTCCTT.

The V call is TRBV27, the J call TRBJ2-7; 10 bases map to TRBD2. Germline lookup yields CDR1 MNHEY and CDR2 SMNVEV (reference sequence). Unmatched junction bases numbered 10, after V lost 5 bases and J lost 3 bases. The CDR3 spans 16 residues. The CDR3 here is CASSAQAPSGGYEQYF. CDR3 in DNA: TGTGCCAGCAGTGCCCAGGCCCCTAGCGGGGGCTACGAGCAGTACTTC.

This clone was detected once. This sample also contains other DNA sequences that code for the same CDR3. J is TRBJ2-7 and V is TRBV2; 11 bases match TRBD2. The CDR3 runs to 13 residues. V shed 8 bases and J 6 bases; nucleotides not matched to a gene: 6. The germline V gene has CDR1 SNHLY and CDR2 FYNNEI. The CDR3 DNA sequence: TGTGCCAGCCGGGTCGGACTAGCGGGCGAGCAGTACTTC. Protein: CASRVGLAGEQYF.

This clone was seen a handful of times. The chain's CDR3 is CASSIAGQVNTEAFF. CDR3 DNA sequence: TGTGCCAGTAGTATAGCGGGACAGGTGAACACTGAAGCTTTCTTT. The chain uses TRBV19 and TRBJ1-1, with 8 bases identical to TRBD1. The CDR3 consists of 15 residues. J gave up 0 bases and V 1 base, and 1 base lay outside the gene matches. Germline lookup yields CDR1 LNHDA and CDR2 SQIVND (reference sequence).

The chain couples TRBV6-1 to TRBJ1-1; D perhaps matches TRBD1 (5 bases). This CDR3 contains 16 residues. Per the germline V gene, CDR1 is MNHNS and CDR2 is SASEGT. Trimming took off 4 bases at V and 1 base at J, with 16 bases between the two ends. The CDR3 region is CASSGSFGQGNTEAFF. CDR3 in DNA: TGTGCCAGCAGTGGTTCGTTTGGTCAGGGGAACACTGAAGCTTTCTTT.

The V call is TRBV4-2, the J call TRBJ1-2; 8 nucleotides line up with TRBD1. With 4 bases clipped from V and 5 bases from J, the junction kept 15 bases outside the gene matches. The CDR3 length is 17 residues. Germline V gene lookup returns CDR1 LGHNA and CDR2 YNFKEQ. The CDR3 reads CASSLGDRGQGGYGYTF. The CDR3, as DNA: TGTGCCAGCAGCCTAGGGGACCGTGGACAGGGAGGATATGGCTACACCTTC.

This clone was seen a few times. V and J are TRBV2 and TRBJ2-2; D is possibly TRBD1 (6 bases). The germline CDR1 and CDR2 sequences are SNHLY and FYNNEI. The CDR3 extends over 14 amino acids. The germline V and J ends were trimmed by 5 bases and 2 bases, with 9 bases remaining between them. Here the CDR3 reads CASSRDTNTGELFF. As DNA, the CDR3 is TGTGCCAGCAGTAGGGACACCAACACCGGGGAGCTGTTTTTT.

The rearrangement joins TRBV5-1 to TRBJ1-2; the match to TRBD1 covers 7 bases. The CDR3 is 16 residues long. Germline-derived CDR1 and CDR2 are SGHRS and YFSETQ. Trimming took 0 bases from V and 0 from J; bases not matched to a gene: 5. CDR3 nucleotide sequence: TGCGCCAGCAGCTTGGAGACAGGGAATTCTAACTATGGCTACACCTTC. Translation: CASSLETGNSNYGYTF.

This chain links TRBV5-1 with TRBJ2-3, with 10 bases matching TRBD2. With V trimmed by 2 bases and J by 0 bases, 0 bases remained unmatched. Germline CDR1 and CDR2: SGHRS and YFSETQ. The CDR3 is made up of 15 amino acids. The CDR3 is CASSFSGRSTDTQYF. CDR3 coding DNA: TGCGCCAGCAGCTTTAGCGGGAGGAGCACAGATACGCAGTATTTT.